This record covers a single TCR beta chain. Its antigen is still unknown. From germline, CDR1 is SEHNR and CDR2 FQNEAQ (reference sequence). Trimming removed 1 base at V and 6 bases at J, with 4 bases between. The CDR3 runs 12 residues. This PCR relied on a set of 60 Vbeta primers and 13 Jbeta primers. Produced via immunoSEQ multiplex PCR; TCRdb's table is partial and in-frame only. The sample lists tens of thousands of clones; about 79% were seen once. The data are from a study of cytomegalovirus exposure and HLA in healthy donors. General study points: Analysis performed later found 16,000 or so TCR beta sequences associated with HLA alleles at 0.05 false discovery rate. According to reports, the classifier identified cytomegalovirus status with high specificity and sensitivity. Rare TCR sequences predominated, though certain public TCRs were found in many donors.

This sequence was found in a man between 40 and 49 years old in good health and CMV-seronegative. The specimen sequenced was PBMCs. The chain recombines TRBV7-9 with TRBJ2-1; D gene unclear. CDR3 bases: TGTGCCAGCAGCTTAGTAGTCAATGAGCAGTTCTTC. Its translation is CASSLVVNEQFF. Supplemented by reference TRBV7-9 and TRBJ2-1, the full variable domain reads DTGVSQNPRHKITKRGQNVTFRCDPISEHNRLYWYRQTLGQGPEFLTYFQNEAQLEKSRLLSDRFSAERPKGSFSTLEIQRTEQGDSAMYLCASSLVVNEQFFGPGTRLTVL.